The 19 T cell receptor beta chains given below trace back to one sample, sequenced in a study of cytomegalovirus exposure and HLA in healthy donors. The PCR ran on 60 Vbeta and 13 Jbeta primers. Sequencing was performed with immunoSEQ multiplex PCR; in TCRdb, only in-frame clones are kept and a portion is missing. The sample contains about 170,000 clones, 65% to 85% of which appear only once. The sample was PBMCs. The receptors were sampled from a male donor in good health and CMV-seronegative.

The CDR3 loop is CASSLLGTSGSEDTQYF. The CDR3 DNA follows: TGTGCCAGCAGCTTATTGGGGACTAGCGGGAGTGAAGATACGCAGTATTTT. The chain employs TRBV7-3 and TRBJ2-3, with 14 bases fitting TRBD2. This CDR3 is 17 amino acids long. V gave up 2 bases and J gave up 5 bases; unmatched junction bases: 6. Germline V lookup: CDR1 SGHTA, CDR2 FQGTGA.

In this sample, this clone turned up a few times. This chain connects TRBV27 to TRBJ2-6; 8 positions agree with TRBD2. Germline-derived CDR1 and CDR2 are MNHEY and SMNVEV (reference sequence). With 5 bases clipped from V and 2 bases from J, the junction kept 14 bases outside the gene matches. This CDR3 spans 19 amino acids. The CDR3: CASSLSAGALRAGANVLTF. CDR3 nucleotide sequence: TGTGCCAGCAGTCTTTCAGCGGGAGCCCTTCGGGCTGGGGCCAACGTCCTGACTTTC.

The chain carries TRBV29-1 and TRBJ2-5; 7 nucleotides align to TRBD2. The CDR3 is 16 residues long. Germline-derived CDR1 and CDR2 are SQVTM and ANQGSEA. V lost 4 bases and J lost 1; bases outside the gene matches: 12. The chain's CDR3 is CSVGGRAAVPQETQYF. In nucleotides, the CDR3 is TGCAGCGTTGGTGGGAGGGCCGCAGTTCCCCAAGAGACCCAGTACTTC.

The chain carries TRBV5-6 and TRBJ2-7, with 8 bases matching TRBD1. This CDR3 has 14 residues. CDR1 is SGHDT and CDR2 is YYEEEE in the germline V gene. The ends lost 5 bases at V and 6 bases at J; junction bases unmatched: 10. This CDR3 reads CASSLTGVDREQYF. CDR3 sequence (DNA): TGTGCCAGCAGTTTGACAGGGGTAGACCGCGAGCAGTACTTC.

V usage is TRBV28 and J usage is TRBJ1-2; a weak D match, TRBD1 (5 bases). V lost 7 bases and J lost 0, with 12 bases in between. From germline, CDR1 is MDHEN and CDR2 SYDVKM. There are 14 residues in the CDR3. The CDR3 protein is CASTQRGANYGYTF. For the CDR3, the DNA is TGTGCCAGCACCCAACGGGGGGCTAACTATGGCTACACCTTC.

The chain couples TRBV7-7 to TRBJ2-5, with 8 bases that match TRBD1. This CDR3 is 14 amino acids long. Germline CDR1 and CDR2: SSHAT and FNYEAQ (reference sequence). J was trimmed by 5 bases and V by 5 bases; bases with no gene match: 7. CDR3 residues: CASSKDRVGETQYF. The CDR3 DNA reads TGTGCCAGCAGCAAGGACAGGGTTGGGGAGACCCAGTACTTC.

The genes are TRBV6-5 and TRBJ1-1; D possibly corresponds to TRBD1 (6 bases). This CDR3 spans 16 amino acids. V lost 2 bases to trimming and J lost 3 bases, with 16 bases between them. CDR1 is MNHEY, CDR2 SVGAGI, per germline. In nucleotides, the CDR3 is TGTGCCAGCAGTTACGCCCCTCACCGACAGGACACTGAAGCTTTCTTT. Residues: CASSYAPHRQDTEAFF.

The genes are TRBV4-2 and TRBJ1-2, with D maybe TRBD1 (5 bases). Between the trimmed V and J ends, which lost 0 bases and 1 base, there was a span of 9 bases. Germline V gives CDR1 LGHNA, CDR2 YNFKEQ. This CDR3 is built from 15 residues. CDR3 in amino acids: CASSQEGAVNYGYTF. The CDR3 region has the DNA TGTGCCAGCAGCCAAGAAGGGGCGGTTAACTATGGCTACACCTTC.

This clone was seen more than once but under ten times. The chain combines TRBV6-8 with TRBJ1-5; TRBD1 agrees at 10 bases. Losses at the gene ends were 6 bases for V and 6 bases for J; bases not matched to a gene: 5. The CDR3 spans 14 residues. Germline V CDR1 and CDR2: MNHGY, SAAAGT. This CDR3 is CASRWTGGLQPQHF. The DNA for the CDR3 is TGTGCCAGCAGATGGACAGGGGGACTTCAGCCCCAGCATTTT.

The CDR3 coding sequence is TGTGCCAGCAGTTTAAGGACAGGAGGCTATGGCTACACCTTC. It translates to CASSLRTGGYGYTF. V is TRBV28 and J is TRBJ1-2, with TRBD1 matching 7 bases. This CDR3 is 14 amino acids long. The germline V gene has CDR1 MDHEN and CDR2 SYDVKM. The V gene end was trimmed by 2 bases and the J gene end by 4 bases; junction bases not matched to a gene: 4.

This clone was seen a single time. The genes are TRBV30 and TRBJ1-1; TRBD1 agrees at 11 bases. Losses at the gene ends were 0 bases for V and 7 bases for J; bases not matched to a gene: 10. The CDR3 has 16 residues. Germline loops: CDR1 GTSNPN, CDR2 SVGIG (reference sequence). CDR3 region: CAWSVLRTGGIGEAFF. Written as DNA, the CDR3 is TGTGCCTGGAGTGTACTCCGGACAGGGGGCATTGGTGAAGCTTTCTTT.

The chain employs TRBV11-1 and TRBJ2-3; 8 bases are shared with TRBD2. Germline lookup yields CDR1 SGHAT and CDR2 FQDESV (reference sequence). Unmatched junction bases numbered 6, after V lost 2 bases and J lost 2 bases. This CDR3 spans 16 amino acids. In nucleotides, the CDR3 is TGTGCCAGCAGCTTACTGGCGGGGGGTAACACAGATACGCAGTATTTT. Translation: CASSLLAGGNTDTQYF.

The sample holds one count of this clone. The chain uses TRBV18 and TRBJ2-2; D ambiguous. The V end lost 6 bases, the J end lost 7 bases, and 15 bases lay between the germline ends. CDR3 size: 14 residues. Germline V gives CDR1 KGHSH, CDR2 LQKENI. The CDR3 spells CASSATTSSGELFF. Here the CDR3 DNA reads TGTGCCAGCTCCGCGACAACCTCCAGCGGGGAGCTGTTTTTT.

This clone occurred once. J is TRBJ2-1 and V is TRBV15, with 11 bases aligning to TRBD2. J was trimmed by 8 bases and V by 2 bases; bases with no gene match: 11. Germline CDR1 reads LNHNV; CDR2 reads YYDKDF (reference sequence). The CDR3 extends over 17 amino acids. CDR3 DNA sequence: TGTGCCACCAGCAGAACCATTTCTAGCGGGAGGATATATGAGCAGTTCTTC. It translates to CATSRTISSGRIYEQFF.

The chain combines TRBV5-6 with TRBJ2-7, with 9 bases aligning to TRBD2. The germline CDR1 and CDR2 sequences are SGHDT and YYEEEE. Unmatched junction bases numbered 9, after V lost 2 bases and J lost 6 bases. The CDR3 has 15 residues. As DNA, the CDR3 is TGTGCCAGCAGCTTTAGAATTAGCGGGAGCGTCGAGCAGTACTTC. Translated: CASSFRISGSVEQYF. Full variable domain (missing parts from reference TRBV5-6 and TRBJ2-7): DAGVTQSPTHLIKTRGQQVTLRCSPKSGHDTVSWYQQALGQGPQFIFQYYEEEERQRGNFPDRFSGHQFPNYSSELNVNALLLGDSALYLCASSFRISGSVEQYFGPGTRLTVT.

The chain employs TRBV9 and TRBJ2-3, with D possibly TRBD2 on 6 matching bases. Germline V gene lookup returns CDR1 SGDLS and CDR2 YYNGEE. V was shortened by 0 bases and J by 2 bases, with 10 bases between the two germline ends. The length of the CDR3 is 15 residues. This CDR3 reads CASSVGGEVTDTQYF. CDR3 DNA: TGTGCCAGCAGCGTAGGCGGGGAAGTCACAGATACGCAGTATTTT.

This clone occurred a few times. The rearrangement links TRBV5-4 to TRBJ2-5; 8 nucleotides match TRBD1. TRBJ2-7 matches the DNA end more closely, so the J call is doubtful. This CDR3 has 14 residues. Germline V gene sequence: CDR1 SGHNT, CDR2 YYREEE (reference sequence). The chain's CDR3 is CASSPRTGTYEQYF. CDR3 bases: TGTGCCAGCAGCCCTCGGACAGGGACTTACGAGCAGTACTTC.

The chain joins TRBV5-1 to TRBJ2-5; TRBD1 matches at 10 bases. CDR1 is SGHRS, CDR2 YFSETQ, per germline. The V segment lost 0 bases and the J segment 13 bases; nucleotides outside the gene matches: 9. The CDR3 extends over 14 amino acids. The CDR3 region has the DNA TGCGCCAGCAGCTTGGAACCGGGACAGGGGCTTACGTACTTC. Amino acid sequence: CASSLEPGQGLTYF.

The gene calls are TRBV2 and TRBJ2-3, with 7 bases that match TRBD1. The CDR3 consists of 14 residues. The trim removed 8 bases at V and 2 bases at J, leaving 7 bases unmatched. CDR1 SNHLY and CDR2 FYNNEI come from the germline V gene. CDR3 region: CASGGQRNTDTQYF. The CDR3 nucleotides are TGTGCCAGCGGGGGACAGAGGAACACAGATACGCAGTATTTT.